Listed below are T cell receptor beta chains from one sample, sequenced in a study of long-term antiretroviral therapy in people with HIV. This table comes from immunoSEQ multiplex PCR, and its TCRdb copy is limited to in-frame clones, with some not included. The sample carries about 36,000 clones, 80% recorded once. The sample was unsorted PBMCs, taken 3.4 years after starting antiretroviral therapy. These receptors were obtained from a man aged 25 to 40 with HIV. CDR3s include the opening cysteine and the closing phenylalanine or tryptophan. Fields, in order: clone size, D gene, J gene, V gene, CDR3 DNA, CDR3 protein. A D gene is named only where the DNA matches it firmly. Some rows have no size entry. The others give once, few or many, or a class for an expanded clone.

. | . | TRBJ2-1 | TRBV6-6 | TGTGCCAGCAGTCCGGGAAATGAGCAGTTCTTC | CASSPGNEQFF
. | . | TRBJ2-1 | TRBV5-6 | TGTGCCAGCAGCTTGGACGGGATAGGTTCCTACAATGAGCAGTTCTTC | CASSLDGIGSYNEQFF
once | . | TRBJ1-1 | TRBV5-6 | TGTGCCAGCAGATTTAAAGGTGGTGGCACTGAAGCTTTCTTT | CASRFKGGGTEAFF
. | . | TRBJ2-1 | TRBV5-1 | TGCGCCAGCAGCTTGTCCAATGAGCAGTTCTTC | CASSLSNEQFF
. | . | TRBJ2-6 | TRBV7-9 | TGTGCCAGCAGAGGAGGTGCAGTCCTGTCTGGGGCCAACGTCCTGACTTTC | CASRGGAVLSGANVLTF
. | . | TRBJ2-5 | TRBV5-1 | TGCGCCAGCAGCTTAAGTGCAGGGATAGAGACCCAGTACTTC | CASSLSAGIETQYF
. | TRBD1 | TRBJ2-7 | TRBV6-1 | TGTGCCAGCAGTGATGCAGGGGGAAACTCCTACGAGCAGTACTTC | CASSDAGGNSYEQYF
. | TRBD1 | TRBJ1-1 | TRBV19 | TGTGCCAGTAGTACTAGGACAGGGTCTCTCATGAACACTGAAGCTTTCTTT | CASSTRTGSLMNTEAFF
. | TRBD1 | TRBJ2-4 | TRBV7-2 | TGTGCCAGCAGCTTGGGACAGGCAAAAAACATTCAGTACTTC | CASSLGQAKNIQYF
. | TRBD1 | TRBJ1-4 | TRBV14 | TGTGCCAGCAGCAAACCGGGACAGGGTCCTGAAAAACTGTTTTTT | CASSKPGQGPEKLFF
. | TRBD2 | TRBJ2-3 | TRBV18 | TGTGCCAGCTCACTCCCTCTACTAGCGAGACACACAGATACGCAGTATTTT | CASSLPLLARHTDTQYF
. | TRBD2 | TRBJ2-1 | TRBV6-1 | TGTGCCAGCAGTCCCCGGGTAGCGGGAGACTCAAAGTTCTTC | CASSPRVAGDSKFF
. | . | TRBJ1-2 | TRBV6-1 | TGTGCCACCCAGGGAGGCTACACCTTC | CATQGGYTF
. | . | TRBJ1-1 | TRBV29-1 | TGCAGCGTGGCGAACACTGAAGCTTTCTTT | CSVANTEAFF
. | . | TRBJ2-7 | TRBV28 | TGTGCCAGCAGGTTTCGGGGTACCGCCTACGAGCAGTACTTC | CASRFRGTAYEQYF
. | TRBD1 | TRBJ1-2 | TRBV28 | TGTGCCAGCCGCGGACCCCACAGGGGCGCTGGTTTGGTCTGGACCTTC | CASRGPHRGAGLVWTF
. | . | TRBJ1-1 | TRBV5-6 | TGTGCCAGCAGCTTGCAGGGAGGCGCTGAAGCTTTCTTT | CASSLQGGAEAFF
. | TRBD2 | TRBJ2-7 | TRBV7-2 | TGTGCCAGCAGCTTAGGGGCGGGAGGGCCCCACGAGCAGTACTTC | CASSLGAGGPHEQYF
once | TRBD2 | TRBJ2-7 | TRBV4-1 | TGCGCCAGCAGCCCTACTAGCGGGCATACCTACGAGCAGTACTTC | CASSPTSGHTYEQYF
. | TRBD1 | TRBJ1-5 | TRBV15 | TGTGCCACCAGCCCGGGACAGAGCAATCAGCCCCAGCATTTT | CATSPGQSNQPQHF
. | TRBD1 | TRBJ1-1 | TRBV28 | TGTGCCAGCAGTGTCGGGACAGCGATGAACACTGAAGCTTTCTTT | CASSVGTAMNTEAFF
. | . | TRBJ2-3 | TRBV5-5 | TGTGCCAGCAGCTTTAGCACAGATACGCAGTATTTT | CASSFSTDTQYF
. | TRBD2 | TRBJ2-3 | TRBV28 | TGTGCCAGCAGTTTATGGAGGACTAGCGGGAGGTTCACAGATACGCAGTATTTT | CASSLWRTSGRFTDTQYF
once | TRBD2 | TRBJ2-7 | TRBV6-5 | TGTGCCAGCTTGGGGGAGGGCTACGAGCAGTACTTC | CASLGEGYEQYF
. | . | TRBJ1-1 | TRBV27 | TGTGCCAGCAGCTCACGCACGGCCACTGAAGCTTTCTTT | CASSSRTATEAFF
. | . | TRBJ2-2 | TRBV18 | TGTGCCAGCTCACCAGGGAACACCGGGGAGCTGTTTTTT | CASSPGNTGELFF
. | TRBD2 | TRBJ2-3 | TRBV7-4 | TGTGCCAGCAGCTTAACAGCGGGAGGGATGGTGACAGATACGCAGTATTTT | CASSLTAGGMVTDTQYF
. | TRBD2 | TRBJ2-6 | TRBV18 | TGTGCCAGCTCTCCCGCCCTAGCGGGAAACTCTGGGGCCAACGTCCTGACTTTC | CASSPALAGNSGANVLTF
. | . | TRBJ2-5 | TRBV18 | TGTGCCAGCTCACCAAGGGTAGAGACCCAGTACTTC | CASSPRVETQYF
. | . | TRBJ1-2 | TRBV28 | TGTGCCAGCAGTTTCAATGGCTACACCTTC | CASSFNGYTF
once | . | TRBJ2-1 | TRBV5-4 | TGTGCCAGCAGCTTGGTGGGCCGGTACAATGAGCAGTTCTTC | CASSLVGRYNEQFF
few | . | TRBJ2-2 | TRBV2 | TGTGCCAGCAGTGAAGCTTGGACCACCGGGGAGCTGTTTTTT | CASSEAWTTGELFF
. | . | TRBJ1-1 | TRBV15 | TGTGCCACCAGCAGAGACCCCTCCAGGAACACTGAAGCTTTCTTT | CATSRDPSRNTEAFF
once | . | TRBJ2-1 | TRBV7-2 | TGTGCCAGCAGCTTAGGAAGTTGGAGTGAGCAGTTCTTC | CASSLGSWSEQFF
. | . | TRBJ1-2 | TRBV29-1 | TGCAGCCTTAAGTTCAGGCGAAACTATGGCTACACCTTC | CSLKFRRNYGYTF
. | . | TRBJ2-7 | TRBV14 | TGTGCCAGCAGCCCTTCCCTGTACGAGCAGTACTTC | CASSPSLYEQYF
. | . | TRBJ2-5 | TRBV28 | TGTGCCAGCAGTTTAGGGCTAGCGCCCGCACAAGAGACCCAGTACTTC | CASSLGLAPAQETQYF
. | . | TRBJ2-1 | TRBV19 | TGTGCCATCTCGGGGAACTCCTACAATGAGCAGTTCTTC | CAISGNSYNEQFF
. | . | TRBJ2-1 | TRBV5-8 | TGTGCCAGCCAAGGCAGCAGGAGCTCCTACAATGAGCAGTTCTTC | CASQGSRSSYNEQFF
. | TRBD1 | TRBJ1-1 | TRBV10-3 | TGTGCCACGGGACAGACGAACACTGAAGCTTTCTTT | CATGQTNTEAFF
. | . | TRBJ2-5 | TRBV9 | TGTGCCAGCAGCGTAGGGCTCCAAGAGACCCAGTACTTC | CASSVGLQETQYF
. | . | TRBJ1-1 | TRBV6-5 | TGTGCCAGCAGTCAAACCACGACTGAAGCTTTCTTT | CASSQTTTEAFF
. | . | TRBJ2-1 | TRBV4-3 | TGCGCCAGCAGCCAAGGGCATCACGGACTGAATGAGCAGTTCTTC | CASSQGHHGLNEQFF
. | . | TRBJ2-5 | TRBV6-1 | TGTGCCAGCAGTTCTCAAGAGACCCAGTACTTC | CASSSQETQYF
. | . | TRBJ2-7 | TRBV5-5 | TGTGCCAGCAGCTTGGGGCAACCACCCTACGAGCAGTACTTC | CASSLGQPPYEQYF
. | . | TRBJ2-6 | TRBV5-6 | TGTGCCAGCAGCTTGGCCGGGGCCAACGTCCTGACTTTC | CASSLAGANVLTF
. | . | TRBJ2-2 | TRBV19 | TGTGCCAGTATAAGGCGAGTGAACACCGGGGAGCTGTTTTTT | CASIRRVNTGELFF